This T cell receptor (beta chain) came from a study of T cell changes during pregnancy in multiple sclerosis. The V gene lost 6 bases and the J gene lost 4 bases, with 14 bases spanning the gap. Germline assignment: CDR1 SGHNT and CDR2 YENEEA. The CDR3 consists of 14 residues. TCRdb's copy holds only in-frame clones and misses some; the assay was immunoSEQ multiplex PCR. The sample carries 20,000 to 25,000 clones, about 90% recorded once. The specimen comprised CD8+ T cells from peripheral blood mononuclear cells, sampled after pregnancy. This TCR came from a female donor with multiple sclerosis, enrolled in a pregnancy study. This chain links TRBV11-3 with TRBJ2-3; TRBD2 might be the D (6 bases). The CDR3 DNA reads as TGTGCCAGCAGTCAAAGCGGGCGGCCAGATACGCAGTATTTT. Protein sequence: CASSQSGRPDTQYF. Combining the CDR3 with reference TRBV11-3 and TRBJ2-3 gives the whole variable domain EAGVVQSPRYKIIEKKQPVAFWCNPISGHNTLYWYLQNLGQGPELLIRYENEEAVDDSQLPKDRFSAERLKGVDSTLKIQPAELGDSAVYLCASSQSGRPDTQYFGPGTRLTVL.